This TCR beta chain was sequenced for a study of blood T cell repertoires in COVID-19. In the study overall: Sites across the United States, Italy and Spain contributed samples from acute and convalescent COVID-19. From T cells, B-cell-depleted T cells, or PBMCs came the material, which was cDNA or gDNA.

Original processing notes: Amplification with reference gene primers provided the estimates of nucleated cell counts. Sequenced by immunoSEQ multiplex PCR; TCRdb stores in-frame clones only, minus some. V and J calls and clone size come straight from that table; D and trimming were deduced from the DNA. The data contain 250,000 to 300,000 clones, roughly 85% of them singletons. V gave up 0 bases and J gave up 5 bases; unmatched junction bases: 2. Germline CDR1 is SGHRS and CDR2 is YFSETQ. The CDR3 totals 15 residues. This TCR was sampled from a man aged 50-59 years with active or convalescent COVID-19. This rearrangement joins TRBV5-1 to TRBJ1-4; 9 bases are a match to TRBD1. The specimen sequenced was peripheral blood. In DNA, the CDR3 is TGCGCCAGCAGCTTGGCCGGGACAGGGAATGAAAAACTGTTTTTT. This codes for CASSLAGTGNEKLFF.